Following are 32 T cell receptor beta chains from one sample sequenced in a study of shared T cell receptors in the human thymus. Generated by immunoSEQ multiplex PCR, the TCRdb table keeps only in-frame clones and is missing some. The sample carries more than 550,000 clones, about 90% recorded once. These same data were also listed under a study on human thymus T cells.

The sample was thymocytes. These receptors originate from a boy under two years old with a congenital heart defect.

V and J are TRBV6-1 and TRBJ2-7; the D gene is possibly TRBD1 (6 bases). V dropped 4 bases and J dropped 2 bases, with 12 bases sitting between them. The CDR3 consists of 14 residues. Looked up from germline, CDR1 is MNHNS and CDR2 is SASEGT. CDR3 in amino acids: CASSANRDPYEQYF. CDR3 in DNA: TGTGCCAGCAGTGCGAACAGGGATCCCTACGAGCAGTACTTC.

This CDR3 is CASSSGQANYGYTF. In DNA form, the CDR3 reads TGTGCCAGCAGCTCCGGACAGGCAAACTATGGCTACACCTTC. The chain carries TRBV5-6 and TRBJ1-2, with 7 positions matching TRBD1. This CDR3 comprises 14 residues. The V segment lost 3 bases and the J segment 2 bases; nucleotides outside the gene matches: 4. The germline CDR1 and CDR2 sequences are SGHDT and YYEEEE. Full variable domain (rest looked up from reference TRBV5-6 and TRBJ1-2): DAGVTQSPTHLIKTRGQQVTLRCSPKSGHDTVSWYQQALGQGPQFIFQYYEEEERQRGNFPDRFSGHQFPNYSSELNVNALLLGDSALYLCASSSGQANYGYTFGSGTRLTVV.

This clone was observed once. J is TRBJ1-1 and V is TRBV27, with 7 positions matching TRBD1. J gave up 3 bases and V 6 bases, and 7 bases lay outside the gene matches. The CDR3 is made up of 14 amino acids. The germline CDR1 and CDR2 sequences are MNHEY and SMNVEV (reference sequence). In nucleotides, the CDR3 is TGTGCCAGCAGCCCGGGACAGCGCTACACTGAAGCTTTCTTT. Encoded protein: CASSPGQRYTEAFF.

The chain employs TRBV4-3 and TRBJ2-7; 12 bases agree with TRBD1. CDR1 is LGHNA and CDR2 is YSLEER in the germline V gene. This CDR3 has 19 amino acids. Trimming cost V 0 bases and J 3 bases; bases outside gene matches: 12. DNA for the CDR3: TGCGCCAGCAGCCAAGATTACGGGACAGGGGGCGTGAATTACTACGAGCAGTACTTC. Its protein product is CASSQDYGTGGVNYYEQYF.

This clone was observed a handful of times. V and J are TRBV28 and TRBJ1-4, with 12 bases matching TRBD1. The J segment lost 4 bases and the V segment lost 6 bases, leaving 6 bases of the junction unmatched. CDR3 length: 16 amino acids. Germline V gene lookup returns CDR1 MDHEN and CDR2 SYDVKM. The CDR3 spells CASSRDRGRINEKLFF. CDR3 DNA sequence: TGTGCCAGCAGCCGGGACAGGGGGCGTATTAATGAAAAACTGTTTTTT.

The chain couples TRBV2 to TRBJ2-1; 9 bases match TRBD2. The germline CDR1 and CDR2 sequences are SNHLY and FYNNEI. The CDR3 spans 16 residues. V lost 6 bases to trimming and J lost 4 bases; unmatched junction nucleotides: 10. The chain's CDR3 is CASSVPQRGDYNEQFF. The CDR3 region has the DNA TGTGCCAGCAGCGTTCCCCAGCGGGGGGATTACAATGAGCAGTTCTTC.

CDR3 coding DNA: TGTGCCAGCAGTACCTCCATTAAGGGGGGAGGGGAAACTAATGAAAAACTGTTTTTT. Translating gives CASSTSIKGGGETNEKLFF. J is TRBJ1-4 and V is TRBV27; D might be TRBD1 (6 bases). The CDR3 sequence is 19 residues long. The germline gives CDR1 MNHEY, CDR2 SMNVEV (reference sequence). Deletions cut 5 bases from V and 1 base from J, with 23 bases between.

This chain links TRBV11-2 with TRBJ1-5; D gene uncertain. Germline loops: CDR1 SGHAT, CDR2 FQNNGV. The CDR3 totals 19 residues. With 1 base removed from V and 0 bases from J, the gap between germline ends came to 19 bases. The CDR3 is CASSLGLSPSWHSNQPQHF. CDR3 DNA: TGTGCCAGCAGCTTAGGGCTGAGTCCTAGTTGGCATAGCAATCAGCCCCAGCATTTT.

The chain employs TRBV21-1 and TRBJ2-1; the table's D call TRBD2 went unverified against the DNA. TRBV21-1 is a pseudogene. The CDR3 sequence is 21 residues long. This chain's CDR3 is CASSKTITSGRAGENYNEQFF. The DNA for the CDR3 is TGTGCCAGCAGCAAAACGATAACTAGCGGGAGGGCCGGGGAAAACTACAATGAGCAGTTCTTC.

This sequence joins TRBV28 and TRBJ1-6, with no clear D. The ends were cut back, 1 base at V and 7 bases at J, with 20 bases in the middle. From germline, CDR1 is MDHEN and CDR2 SYDVKM. CDR3 length: 18 amino acids. CDR3 sequence (DNA): TGTGCCAGCAGTTTATACCCGTCTTGGGAGCGACCCAATTCACCCCTCCACTTT. This encodes CASSLYPSWERPNSPLHF.

The V gene is TRBV19, the J gene TRBJ1-6; D call uncertain. The CDR3 spans 15 residues. The germline V gene encodes CDR1 LNHDA and CDR2 SQIVND (reference sequence). Trimming took off 5 bases at V and 1 base at J, with 9 bases between the two ends. The CDR3 DNA is TGTGCCAGTAGTCCGGGAAAGTCCTATAATTCACCCCTCCACTTT. This sequence encodes CASSPGKSYNSPLHF.

The chain combines TRBV10-2 with TRBJ2-7, with D tentatively TRBD2 (5 bases). V shed 0 bases and J shed 5 bases, with 11 bases lying between them. Germline assignment: CDR1 WSHSY and CDR2 SAAADI. The CDR3 loop spans 14 amino acids. In DNA, the CDR3 is TGCGCCAGCAGTGAGTCGGAGGCGTTCCACGAGCAGTACTTC. Translating gives CASSESEAFHEQYF.

V is TRBV6-7 and J is TRBJ2-3, with D perhaps matching TRBD2 (6 bases). TRBV6-7 has ORF status, its function being uncertain. The CDR3 spans 14 residues. V was shortened by 7 bases and J by 4 bases, with 15 bases between the two germline ends. The CDR3 nucleotides are TGTGCCAGCACCAGCGGGTGTTGCCCAGATACGCAGTATTTT. This translates into CASTSGCCPDTQYF.

The CDR3 DNA is TGCGCCAGCAGCTTCCCCGGGACTAGCGGGGACTCCTCCTACGAGCAGTACTTC. It translates to CASSFPGTSGDSSYEQYF. The chain employs TRBV5-1 and TRBJ2-7; 13 nucleotides agree with TRBD2. This CDR3 comprises 18 residues. V shed 2 bases, J shed 0 bases, and the junction held 8 bases outside the gene matches. CDR1 is SGHRS and CDR2 is YFSETQ in the germline V gene.

The chain uses TRBV2 and TRBJ2-7; the match to TRBD1 covers 9 bases. The CDR3 totals 13 residues. The V gene end was trimmed by 6 bases and the J gene end by 2 bases; junction bases not matched to a gene: 2. Looked up from germline, CDR1 is SNHLY and CDR2 is FYNNEI. The CDR3 protein is CASRGDRAYEQYF. The CDR3 coding sequence is TGTGCCAGCAGGGGGGACAGGGCCTACGAGCAGTACTTC.

The CDR3 DNA reads TGCGCCAGCAGCTTGAGGGGGGACAGGAAAAAAGAGCAGTACTTC. The encoded protein is CASSLRGDRKKEQYF. The V call is TRBV5-1, the J call TRBJ2-7; TRBD1 matches 8 bases. The germline V gene encodes CDR1 SGHRS and CDR2 YFSETQ. The CDR3 sequence is 15 residues long. V lost 1 base and J lost 7; bases outside the gene matches: 10. Full variable domain (outside the CDR3, taken from reference TRBV5-1 and TRBJ2-7): KAGVTQTPRYLIKTRGQQVTLSCSPISGHRSVSWYQQTPGQGLQFLFEYFSETQRNKGNFPGRFSGRQFSNSRSEMNVSTLELGDSALYLCASSLRGDRKKEQYFGPGTRLTVT.

The V call is TRBV6-1, the J call TRBJ1-2, with 7 bases identical to TRBD1. The CDR3 extends over 14 amino acids. V dropped 4 bases and J dropped 3; count of bases not matched to a gene: 5. Germline values: CDR1 MNHNS, CDR2 SASEGT. The CDR3 sequence: CASSGQGSDYGYTF. The CDR3 DNA is TGTGCCAGCAGTGGACAGGGATCGGACTATGGCTACACCTTC.

V gene TRBV7-8 combines with J gene TRBJ2-7; TRBD1 might be the D (6 bases). Germline loops: CDR1 SGHVS, CDR2 FQNEAQ. Trimming removed 3 bases from V and 3 bases from J, with 21 bases in between. There are 17 residues in the CDR3. CDR3 loop: CASSFATGPGRNYEQYF. The CDR3 bases are TGTGCCAGCAGCTTTGCTACAGGGCCTGGAAGGAACTACGAGCAGTACTTC.

The J gene is TRBJ2-4, the V gene TRBV6-5; a possible D gene is TRBD1 (5 bases). V lost 3 bases and J lost 4, with 16 bases in between. The CDR3 is 16 residues long. Germline values: CDR1 MNHEY, CDR2 SVGAGI. Here the CDR3 reads CASSYGREFRKNIQYF. Written as DNA, the CDR3 is TGTGCCAGCAGTTATGGCAGGGAATTTAGGAAAAACATTCAGTACTTC.

This chain connects TRBV18 to TRBJ2-7; D might be TRBD1 (6 bases). Per the germline V gene, CDR1 is KGHSH and CDR2 is LQKENI. The CDR3 is 16 amino acids. Trimming removed 0 bases from V and 2 bases from J, with 14 bases in between. The CDR3 nucleotides are TGTGCCAGCTCACCACCGGGACAACGGGCAACCTACGAGCAGTACTTC. The encoded protein is CASSPPGQRATYEQYF. Full variable domain (rest looked up from reference TRBV18 and TRBJ2-7): NAGVMQNPRHLVRRRGQEARLRCSPMKGHSHVYWYRQLPEEGLKFMVYLQKENIIDESGMPKERFSAEFPKEGPSILRIQQVVRGDSAAYFCASSPPGQRATYEQYFGPGTRLTVT.

The rearrangement uses TRBV5-1 and TRBJ2-1; perhaps TRBD1 as D (5 bases). Per germline, CDR1 SGHRS and CDR2 YFSETQ. The CDR3 covers 13 residues. V lost 4 bases to trimming and J lost 4 bases, with 9 bases between them. CDR3: CASSRRQYNEQFF. The CDR3 nucleotides are TGCGCCAGCAGCAGACGACAGTACAATGAGCAGTTCTTC.

This clone has a single count. The chain recombines TRBV10-1 with TRBJ2-7, with 10 positions matching TRBD1. This CDR3 region has 16 residues. V lost 5 bases, J lost 4 bases, and 11 bases stayed unmatched. Germline lookup yields CDR1 WNHNN and CDR2 SYGVQD (reference sequence). In DNA, the CDR3 is TGCGCCAGCAGTTATACTGGGACAGGGGAGAGGTACGAGCAGTACTTC. Translating it yields CASSYTGTGERYEQYF.

A few counts support this clone. The J gene is TRBJ2-1, the V gene TRBV4-1; maybe TRBD1 (5 bases). The V gene lost 3 bases and the J gene lost 8 bases, with 20 bases spanning the gap. The germline V gene encodes CDR1 MGHRA and CDR2 YSYEKL. This CDR3 comprises 16 residues. CDR3 nucleotides: TGCGCCAGCAGCCATGGCGTCAGGGATGATTTTCATGAGCAGTTCTTC. Residues: CASSHGVRDDFHEQFF.

The chain employs TRBV9 and TRBJ1-1, with D unresolved. CDR1 and CDR2 from the germline V gene are SGDLS and YYNGEE. Trimming cost V 0 bases and J 1 base, with 10 bases left between them. The CDR3 loop spans 15 amino acids. The CDR3 is CASSVGSQPNTEAFF. CDR3 DNA sequence: TGTGCCAGCAGCGTAGGATCACAGCCGAACACTGAAGCTTTCTTT.

The rearrangement links TRBV5-6 to TRBJ2-3, with D possibly matching TRBD1 (5 bases). This CDR3 is 15 amino acids long. V lost 0 bases and J 6 bases, leaving 14 bases between the germline ends. CDR1 is SGHDT, CDR2 YYEEEE, per germline. The CDR3 region has the DNA TGTGCCAGCAGCTTGGCTGCTCAGGGCGGCGATACGCAGTATTTT. Protein product: CASSLAAQGGDTQYF. The variable domain in full, completed from reference TRBV5-6 and TRBJ2-3, reads DAGVTQSPTHLIKTRGQQVTLRCSPKSGHDTVSWYQQALGQGPQFIFQYYEEEERQRGNFPDRFSGHQFPNYSSELNVNALLLGDSALYLCASSLAAQGGDTQYFGPGTRLTVL.

This chain uses TRBV7-9 with TRBJ2-7, with D tentatively TRBD1 (6 bases). The V gene's germline CDR1 is SEHNR and CDR2 FQNEAQ (reference sequence). Trimming cost V 3 bases and J 4 bases, with 13 bases left between them. The CDR3 extends over 14 amino acids. The CDR3 DNA reads TGTGCCAGCAGCTTGGGCAGGGGTAGGTACGAGCAGTACTTC. Translating gives CASSLGRGRYEQYF.

Only a few counts were recorded for this clone. The chain is built from TRBV28 and TRBJ1-5; D may be TRBD1 (6 bases). Trimming pared 5 bases from V and 2 bases from J, leaving 16 bases between. The CDR3 contains 16 residues. Germline CDR1 reads MDHEN; CDR2 reads SYDVKM. Here the CDR3 DNA reads TGTGCCAGCAGTCCTTACAGGGCTTTGGGCAATCAGCCCCAGCATTTT. It codes for CASSPYRALGNQPQHF.

This chain links TRBV6-5 with TRBJ2-2, with 8 bases aligning to TRBD2. This CDR3 is built from 15 residues. The V gene's germline CDR1 is MNHEY and CDR2 SVGAGI. V lost 4 bases and J lost 7; bases outside the gene matches: 8. This CDR3 reads CASSSAGGRHGELFF. CDR3 bases: TGTGCCAGCAGTTCCGCGGGGGGCAGGCACGGGGAGCTGTTTTTT.

The V and J genes are TRBV9 and TRBJ2-3, with TRBD1 identical over 7 bases. Trimming cost V 4 bases and J 5 bases; bases outside gene matches: 13. Germline V gene sequence: CDR1 SGDLS, CDR2 YYNGEE. This CDR3 region has 16 residues. The CDR3 is CASSPRDRVMKDTQYF. The CDR3, as DNA: TGTGCCAGCAGCCCCAGAGACAGGGTGATGAAAGATACGCAGTATTTT.

The chain couples TRBV12-2 to TRBJ2-7; the table's TRBD2 call for D was not verified on the DNA. TRBV12-2 is designated a pseudogene. The CDR3 loop spans 18 amino acids. CDR3 amino acids: CASRTRQGLAINGLEQYF. The CDR3 coding sequence is TGTGCAAGTCGCACCAGGCAGGGACTAGCTATTAATGGCCTGGAGCAGTACTTC.

The V and J genes are TRBV4-3 and TRBJ2-3, with TRBD2 identical over 8 bases. V lost 2 bases to trimming and J lost 1 base; unmatched junction nucleotides: 17. Germline CDR1 reads LGHNA; CDR2 reads YSLEER. This CDR3 spans 20 amino acids. The CDR3 nucleotides are TGCGCCAGCAGCCAAAACCCCGGAGCGGGAGCGAATTGGGGCACAGATACGCAGTATTTT. Amino acids: CASSQNPGAGANWGTDTQYF.

On this clone: The same CDR3 arises from other DNA sequences in this sample as well. The V gene is TRBV9, the J gene TRBJ2-3; D is unresolved. The CDR3 has 11 amino acids. The V end was cut by 2 bases, the J end by 5 bases, with 3 bases between. CDR1 is SGDLS and CDR2 is YYNGEE in the germline V gene. CDR3 nucleotides: TGTGCCAGCAGCGTCCAAGATACGCAGTATTTT. The encoded protein is CASSVQDTQYF.